A single sample is the source of the 16 T cell receptor beta chains below, sequenced in a study of blood T cell repertoires in COVID-19. Here immunoSEQ multiplex PCR was the method, and the copy in TCRdb shows in-frame clones only, minus some. The profile shows over 200,000 clones, approximately 79% of them singletons. The sample comprised peripheral blood. The receptors come from a human donor in a cohort sampled during active COVID-19.

The chain has TRBV24-1 and TRBJ2-5; TRBD1 matches at 8 bases. The CDR3 runs to 16 residues. V lost 3 bases, J lost 5 bases, and 10 bases stayed unmatched. Germline CDR1 is KGHDR and CDR2 is SFDVKD. The CDR3 region has the DNA TGTGCCACCAGTGATGGGGGACAGGTCTCTTGGGAGACCCAGTACTTC. This gives the protein CATSDGGQVSWETQYF.

The chain recombines TRBV12-2 with TRBJ2-7; the table's D call, TRBD2, was not checked against the DNA. TRBV12-2 is a pseudogene locus. The CDR3 runs 15 residues. CDR3 DNA: TGTGCAAGTCGCTTAGTTGGGGACTACTCCTACGAGCAGTACTTC. Protein sequence: CASRLVGDYSYEQYF.

In this sample, this clone turned up a few times. J is TRBJ2-7 and V is TRBV30; 7 positions match TRBD2. Germline V gene data show CDR1 as GTSNPN and CDR2 as SVGIG (reference sequence). The length of the CDR3 is 12 residues. V lost 4 bases to trimming and J lost 2 bases; unmatched junction nucleotides: 2. CDR3 sequence: CAWTSGTYEQYF. The CDR3 DNA is TGTGCCTGGACTAGCGGAACCTACGAGCAGTACTTC.

V is TRBV7-6 and J is TRBJ2-7; 8 nucleotides align to TRBD2. With 6 bases clipped from V and 2 bases from J, the junction kept 9 bases outside the gene matches. In germline, CDR1 is SGHVS, CDR2 FNYEAQ. The CDR3 length is 15 residues. CDR3 nucleotides: TGTGCCAGCAGACCCCGGGGGGGCGGCGCCTACGAGCAGTACTTC. Amino acid sequence: CASRPRGGGAYEQYF.

The chain has TRBV2 and TRBJ2-3, with TRBD2 matching 7 bases. The V and J ends lost 6 bases and 4 bases, in that order; junction bases with no gene match: 7. The CDR3 spans 14 residues. Germline CDR1 reads SNHLY; CDR2 reads FYNNEI. CDR3 protein: CASRETSVPDTQYF. CDR3 sequence (DNA): TGTGCCAGCAGAGAAACTAGCGTCCCAGATACGCAGTATTTT.

This clone was counted once. J is TRBJ2-2 and V is TRBV27; 8 bases match TRBD2. The trim removed 3 bases at V and 6 bases at J, leaving 0 bases unmatched. Germline V gene sequence: CDR1 MNHEY, CDR2 SMNVEV (reference sequence). The CDR3 has 13 amino acids. Written as DNA, the CDR3 is TGTGCCAGCAGTTTGCGGGAGGCCGGGGAGCTGTTTTTT. Residues: CASSLREAGELFF.

The rearrangement uses TRBV19 and TRBJ1-1; TRBD1 might be the D (6 bases). V lost 3 bases and J 5 bases, leaving 13 bases between the germline ends. There are 14 residues in the CDR3. Germline values: CDR1 LNHDA, CDR2 SQIVND (reference sequence). CDR3: CASSILGGGTEAFF. CDR3 nucleotide sequence: TGTGCCAGTAGTATCCTTGGGGGCGGAACTGAAGCTTTCTTT.

The chain has TRBV5-1 and TRBJ2-7; D ambiguous. The V end was cut by 1 base, the J end by 1 base, with 9 bases between. This CDR3 has 14 residues. Germline values: CDR1 SGHRS, CDR2 YFSETQ. CDR3 DNA sequence: TGCGCCAGCAGCTTGATTCCCTCGTCCTACGAGCAGTACTTC. Amino acid sequence: CASSLIPSSYEQYF.

A note on this clone: An end of the junction differs from the germline gene, which may be a read error. The sample holds other DNA sequences that translate to the same CDR3. The gene calls are TRBV3-1 (or the pseudogene TRBV3-2) and TRBJ1-1, with 7 bases aligning to TRBD1. From germline, CDR1 is LGHDT and CDR2 YNNKEL (reference sequence). The CDR3 has 12 residues. DNA of the CDR3: TGTGCCAGCAGTCAAGACAGGGCTGAAGCTTTCTTT. Encoded protein: CASSQDRAEAFF.

This clone has just one count. The chain employs TRBV6-4 and TRBJ1-5; the match to TRBD1 covers 10 bases. Germline V gene lookup returns CDR1 MRHNA and CDR2 SNTAGT. The CDR3 consists of 19 residues. After removal of 2 bases from V and 0 bases from J, the junction contained 10 bases not matched to a gene. This CDR3 is CASSDTRDRGDYSNQPQHF. CDR3 DNA sequence: TGTGCCAGCAGTGACACCAGGGACAGGGGCGATTATAGCAATCAGCCCCAGCATTTT.

This clone was detected a few times. The J gene is TRBJ2-2, the V gene TRBV28; no clear D. Germline V gene data show CDR1 as MDHEN and CDR2 as SYDVKM. The CDR3 is 13 residues long. V was trimmed by 7 bases and J by 6 bases, leaving 12 bases between them. CDR3 sequence: CASTPRSPGELFF. For the CDR3, the DNA is TGTGCCAGCACCCCTCGGAGCCCCGGGGAGCTGTTTTTT.

This chain connects TRBV4-3 to TRBJ2-5; 9 nucleotides match TRBD2. Trimming cost V 0 bases and J 0 bases; bases outside gene matches: 14. CDR1 and CDR2 (germline): LGHNA, YSLEER. The CDR3 is 20 amino acids. For the CDR3, the DNA is TGCGCCAGCAGCCAAGATCTGTTCGAGGTAGCGGGGGTTTACCAAGAGACCCAGTACTTC. Translating gives CASSQDLFEVAGVYQETQYF.

The genes are TRBV12-3 or TRBV12-4 and TRBJ1-1, with D unclear. This CDR3 is built from 12 residues. Trimming took off 6 bases at V and 0 bases at J, with 5 bases between the two ends. CDR3 loop: CASRGVNTEAFF. CDR3 DNA: TGTGCCAGCAGGGGAGTGAACACTGAAGCTTTCTTT.

This chain connects TRBV30 to TRBJ2-7, with 8 nucleotides matching TRBD2. After removal of 3 bases from V and 3 bases from J, the junction contained 13 bases not matched to a gene. The CDR3 sequence is 16 residues long. CDR1 and CDR2 (germline): GTSNPN, SVGIG (reference sequence). CDR3 DNA: TGTGCCTGGAGCACCCTACCAGCGGGAGCGAACTACGAGCAGTACTTC. This codes for CAWSTLPAGANYEQYF. Complete variable domain (other parts from reference TRBV30 and TRBJ2-7): SQTIHQWPATLVQPVGSPLSLECTVEGTSNPNLYWYRQAAGRGLQLLFYSVGIGQISSEVPQNLSASRPQDRQFILSSKKLLLSDSGFYLCAWSTLPAGANYEQYFGPGTRLTVT.

In DNA, the CDR3 is TGCAGCGTGGCCGGGACTAGCGGGTTAAGCTCCTACAATGAGCAGTTCTTC. This translates into CSVAGTSGLSSYNEQFF. V is TRBV29-1 and J is TRBJ2-1; TRBD2 agrees at 12 bases. CDR3 length: 17 residues. Germline trimming cut 6 bases from V and 0 bases from J; bases unmatched to any gene: 9. The V gene's germline CDR1 is SQVTM and CDR2 ANQGSEA.

This chain links TRBV5-8 with TRBJ1-4; 10 nucleotides line up with TRBD1. The V gene's germline CDR1 is SGHTS and CDR2 YDEGEE. CDR3 length equals 15 residues. V dropped 4 bases and J dropped 3; count of bases not matched to a gene: 3. This chain's CDR3 is CASSPGTGANEKLFF. CDR3 DNA sequence: TGTGCCAGCAGCCCAGGGACAGGGGCTAATGAAAAACTGTTTTTT.